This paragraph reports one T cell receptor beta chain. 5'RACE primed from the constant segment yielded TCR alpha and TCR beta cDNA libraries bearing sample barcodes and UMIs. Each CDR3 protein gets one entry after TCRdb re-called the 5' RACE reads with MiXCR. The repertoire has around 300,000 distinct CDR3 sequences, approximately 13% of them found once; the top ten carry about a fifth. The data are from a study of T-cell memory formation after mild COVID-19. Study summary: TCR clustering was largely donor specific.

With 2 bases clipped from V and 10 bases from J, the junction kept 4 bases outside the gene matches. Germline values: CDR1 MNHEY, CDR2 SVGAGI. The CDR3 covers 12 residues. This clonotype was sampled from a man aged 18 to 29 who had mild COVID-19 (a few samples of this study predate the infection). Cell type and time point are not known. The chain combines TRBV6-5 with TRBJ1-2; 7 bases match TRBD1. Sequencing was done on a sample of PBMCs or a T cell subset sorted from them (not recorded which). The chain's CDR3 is CASSYRQGIYTF. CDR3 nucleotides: TGTGCCAGCAGTTACCGACAGGGTATCTACACCTTC.